Below are 25 T cell receptor beta chains sequenced from a single sample in a study of shared clonotypes between healthy human individuals. Sequenced by immunoSEQ multiplex PCR; TCRdb stores in-frame clones only, minus some. The sample includes around 2.5 million clones, 80% to 95% of them seen just once. The specimen sequenced was naive CD4+ T cells from PBMCs. Indicated subset: CD45RA+ positively selected. These receptor sequences come from a man aged 18 to 30 in good health. Some clones in this sample may be carry-over from other donors' samples.

In regard to this clone: Within the sample, other DNA sequences also encode this same CDR3. The V call is TRBV28, the J call TRBJ2-3, with unresolved D. V gave up 6 bases and J gave up 0 bases, with 7 bases separating them. The CDR3 has 13 amino acids. Germline V gene data show CDR1 as MDHEN and CDR2 as SYDVKM. The CDR3 bases are TGTGCCAGCAGCCTACAGAGCACAGATACGCAGTATTTT. Translating gives CASSLQSTDTQYF.

V is TRBV19 and J is TRBJ2-7; 9 bases agree with TRBD1. Germline CDR1 reads LNHDA; CDR2 reads SQIVND (reference sequence). Trimming cost V 2 bases and J 9 bases; bases outside gene matches: 8. The CDR3 is made up of 14 amino acids. In nucleotides, the CDR3 is TGTGCCAGTAGTATACCGGGACAGGGCCGTCGGCAGTACTTC. It translates to CASSIPGQGRRQYF.

The CDR3 protein is CASSLSAEVVTQYF. The DNA of the CDR3 is TGTGCCAGCAGTTTATCGGCGGAGGTTGTTACGCAGTATTTT. The chain employs TRBV27 and TRBJ2-3; maybe TRBD2 (5 bases). Germline assignment: CDR1 MNHEY and CDR2 SMNVEV (reference sequence). The germline V and J ends were trimmed by 0 bases and 8 bases, with 12 bases remaining between them. The CDR3 spans 14 residues.

This sequence joins TRBV4-3 and TRBJ1-1; maybe TRBD1 (5 bases). CDR1 is LGHNA, CDR2 YSLEER, per germline. V was trimmed by 4 bases and J by 0 bases, leaving 18 bases between them. The CDR3 sequence is 17 residues long. The CDR3: CASSRGTERRMNTEAFF. Written as DNA, the CDR3 is TGCGCCAGCAGCCGCGGGACCGAGCGTCGCATGAACACTGAAGCTTTCTTT.

The rearrangement links TRBV28 to TRBJ1-1; no clear D. Germline CDR1 MDHEN, CDR2 SYDVKM. V shed 8 bases and J shed 3 bases, with 7 bases lying between them. This CDR3 region has 11 residues. CDR3 residues: CASGGDTEAFF. The DNA for the CDR3 is TGTGCCAGCGGCGGTGACACTGAAGCTTTCTTT.

The J gene is TRBJ1-1, the V gene TRBV15; maybe TRBD1 (6 bases). V was cut by 5 bases and J by 6 bases, with 16 bases left in between. The CDR3 consists of 14 residues. The V gene's germline CDR1 is LNHNV and CDR2 YYDKDF (reference sequence). CDR3 DNA: TGTGCCACCAGCGTCGGAGGGGGGAGATCTGAAGCTTTCTTT. Protein: CATSVGGGRSEAFF.

This chain links TRBV7-6 with TRBJ2-5; 13 positions match TRBD2. Germline assignment: CDR1 SGHVS and CDR2 FNYEAQ. This CDR3 is 17 amino acids long. The V gene end was trimmed by 5 bases and the J gene end by 5 bases; junction bases not matched to a gene: 11. The DNA of the CDR3 is TGTGCCAGCAGCCGAAGACTAGCGGGAGGACAGGTGGAGACCCAGTACTTC. It specifies CASSRRLAGGQVETQYF.

J is TRBJ2-2 and V is TRBV27; 9 positions match TRBD1. This CDR3 has 15 amino acids. V shed 6 bases and J 6 bases; nucleotides not matched to a gene: 8. CDR1 and CDR2 from the germline V gene are MNHEY and SMNVEV (reference sequence). Here the CDR3 DNA reads TGTGCCAGCAGCCCAGGGACAGGGCGACCCGGGGAGCTGTTTTTT. It specifies CASSPGTGRPGELFF.

The chain recombines TRBV5-6 with TRBJ2-2; TRBD2 matches 7 bases. The CDR3 is 18 residues long. Trimming removed 0 bases from V and 0 bases from J; junction bases left unmatched: 8. Germline assignment: CDR1 SGHDT and CDR2 YYEEEE. In DNA, the CDR3 is TGTGCCAGCAGCTTGGGACTAGCCGCCCTCTCGAACACCGGGGAGCTGTTTTTT. It is translated as CASSLGLAALSNTGELFF.

The chain links TRBV6-1 to TRBJ1-1, with D possibly being TRBD1 (5 bases). Germline loops: CDR1 MNHNS, CDR2 SASEGT. There are 12 residues in the CDR3. V was pared by 8 bases and J by 1 base, with 8 bases between. The CDR3 coding sequence is TGTGCCAGCCGACAGTCGAACACTGAAGCTTTCTTT. Amino acids: CASRQSNTEAFF.

This clone has a handful of counts. Within the sample, other DNA sequences also encode this same CDR3. The chain is built from TRBV4-1 and TRBJ2-7; D gene uncertain. The CDR3 contains 14 residues. V was shortened by 1 base and J by 2 bases, with 9 bases between the two germline ends. Germline V CDR1 and CDR2: MGHRA, YSYEKL. CDR3 bases: TGCGCCAGCAGCCAAGTCGGACGGGCCTACGAGCAGTACTTC. It encodes CASSQVGRAYEQYF.

The rearrangement links TRBV5-6 to TRBJ1-6; 7 positions match TRBD1. Germline V lookup: CDR1 SGHDT, CDR2 YYEEEE. Trimming cost V 7 bases and J 9 bases; bases outside gene matches: 10. The CDR3 has 14 amino acids. CDR3 region: CASRETGRRSPLHF. The CDR3 DNA reads TGTGCCAGCCGGGAGACAGGGCGGCGTTCACCCCTCCACTTT.

The chain employs TRBV28 and TRBJ2-5, with 7 positions matching TRBD1. This CDR3 is 15 amino acids long. V was pared by 6 bases and J by 5 bases, with 12 bases of the junction left unmatched. The V gene's germline CDR1 is MDHEN and CDR2 SYDVKM. CDR3 sequence reads: CASRMGLGTAETQYF. The CDR3 nucleotides are TGTGCCAGCAGGATGGGGTTGGGGACAGCCGAGACCCAGTACTTC.

The rearrangement joins TRBV5-1 to TRBJ2-1; 10 nucleotides agree with TRBD2. The germline V gene encodes CDR1 SGHRS and CDR2 YFSETQ. The CDR3 totals 16 residues. Trimming cost V 7 bases and J 8 bases; bases outside gene matches: 15. This CDR3 reads CASARTASGSMDEQFF. CDR3 bases: TGCGCCAGCGCCCGAACGGCTAGCGGGAGTATGGATGAGCAGTTCTTC.

This chain uses TRBV4-1 with TRBJ2-2, with TRBD1 matching 8 bases. There are 14 residues in the CDR3. Germline loops: CDR1 MGHRA, CDR2 YSYEKL. V lost 7 bases to trimming and J lost 0 bases; unmatched junction nucleotides: 1. CDR3 sequence (DNA): TGCGCCAGCACGGGACAGGCGAACACCGGGGAGCTGTTTTTT. Translated, it gives CASTGQANTGELFF.

The V and J genes are TRBV6-5 and TRBJ2-1, with 8 bases lining up with TRBD2. The germline V gene has CDR1 MNHEY and CDR2 SVGAGI. This CDR3 spans 13 amino acids. The V gene end was trimmed by 7 bases and the J gene end by 10 bases; junction bases not matched to a gene: 9. CDR3 sequence (DNA): TGTGCCAGCACCAACTTAGCGGGAAGGGAGCAGTTCTTC. It codes for CASTNLAGREQFF.

The rearrangement joins TRBV27 to TRBJ1-1; a weak D match, TRBD1 (6 bases). This CDR3 has 17 residues. V was cut by 6 bases and J by 0 bases, with 20 bases left in between. Germline lookup yields CDR1 MNHEY and CDR2 SMNVEV (reference sequence). In DNA, the CDR3 is TGTGCCAGCAGGCGTACAGGGTGGGGTATCATGAACACTGAAGCTTTCTTT. It yields the protein CASRRTGWGIMNTEAFF.

In its sample, this clone was seen a few times. CDR3 protein: CASSSQGAPRAFF. The CDR3 DNA reads as TGTGCCAGCAGTTCACAGGGGGCGCCAAGAGCTTTCTTT. The rearrangement links TRBV6-6 to TRBJ1-1, with 9 bases identical to TRBD1. CDR1 and CDR2 (germline): MNHNY, SVGAGI (reference sequence). Germline trimming cut 4 bases from V and 10 bases from J; bases unmatched to any gene: 7. There are 13 residues in the CDR3.

This clone appeared once. The chain links TRBV5-1 to TRBJ1-2; no clear D gene. Trimming pared 0 bases from V and 7 bases from J, leaving 13 bases between. Germline CDR1 reads SGHRS; CDR2 reads YFSETQ. The CDR3 runs 14 residues. The CDR3 here is CASSLGWDPSGYTF. The DNA for the CDR3 is TGCGCCAGCAGCTTGGGGTGGGATCCCAGTGGCTACACCTTC.

The chain employs TRBV6-5 and TRBJ1-6, with TRBD1 identical over 7 bases. The CDR3 runs 13 residues. The germline CDR1 and CDR2 sequences are MNHEY and SVGAGI. The V gene end was trimmed by 8 bases and the J gene end by 3 bases; junction bases not matched to a gene: 1. In DNA form, the CDR3 reads TGTGCCAGCGGACAGGTCTATAATTCACCCCTCCACTTT. The encoded protein is CASGQVYNSPLHF.

This clone appeared once. The rearrangement uses TRBV5-1 and TRBJ2-7; 8 bases map to TRBD1. This CDR3 spans 14 amino acids. Germline loops: CDR1 SGHRS, CDR2 YFSETQ. The V segment lost 6 bases and the J segment 5 bases; nucleotides outside the gene matches: 10. The CDR3 reads CASTQGALGDEQYF. The CDR3, as DNA: TGCGCCAGCACCCAGGGGGCCCTAGGCGACGAGCAGTACTTC.

The rearrangement uses TRBV5-1 and TRBJ2-3; the D gene could be TRBD1 or TRBD2 (5 bases each). The CDR3 consists of 14 residues. The germline V gene encodes CDR1 SGHRS and CDR2 YFSETQ. Trimming stripped 4 bases from V and 2 bases from J, with 11 bases between. The CDR3 coding sequence is TGCGCCAGCAGCCAGGGACCCCACACAGATACGCAGTATTTT. Translation gives CASSQGPHTDTQYF.

The chain uses TRBV11-2 and TRBJ2-1, with a possible D match to TRBD2 (5 bases). V was pared by 5 bases and J by 9 bases, with 17 bases between. The CDR3 contains 14 residues. The germline V gene has CDR1 SGHAT and CDR2 FQNNGV. The CDR3 bases are TGTGCCAGCAGCCCATCGACCCCTAGCACTGAGCAGTTCTTC. As protein: CASSPSTPSTEQFF.

The chain employs TRBV5-1 and TRBJ2-1; the D is unclear. This CDR3 is built from 14 residues. CDR1 and CDR2 from the germline V gene are SGHRS and YFSETQ. The V end lost 1 base, the J end lost 2 bases, and 7 bases lay between the germline ends. The CDR3 bases are TGCGCCAGCAGCTTGAACCAGCCCTACAATGAGCAGTTCTTC. It yields the protein CASSLNQPYNEQFF.

This clone was counted a single time. The V call is TRBV5-6, the J call TRBJ2-5; the match to TRBD1 covers 10 bases. The CDR3 has 16 residues. The germline CDR1 and CDR2 sequences are SGHDT and YYEEEE. The V and J ends lost 4 bases and 3 bases, in that order; junction bases with no gene match: 9. CDR3 amino acids: CASSPDRGFIEETQYF. For the CDR3, the DNA is TGTGCCAGCAGCCCGGACAGGGGGTTTATCGAAGAGACCCAGTACTTC. The entire variable domain, with the rest obtained from reference TRBV5-6 and TRBJ2-5, is as follows: DAGVTQSPTHLIKTRGQQVTLRCSPKSGHDTVSWYQQALGQGPQFIFQYYEEEERQRGNFPDRFSGHQFPNYSSELNVNALLLGDSALYLCASSPDRGFIEETQYFGPGTRLLVL.